Below, 31 T cell receptor beta chains from the same sample are listed, as sequenced in a study of T cells in Graves' hyperthyroidism and ophthalmopathy. TCR beta CDR3 regions were amplified from RNA transcripts. Carried out on the TCR CDR3, a first-round RT-PCR used the HTBI primer set. MiXCR was run by TCRdb on the multiplex PCR reads, yielding one entry per CDR3 protein. The sample carries around 700,000 distinct CDR3 sequences, roughly a sixth recorded once. Sequenced material: blood. The receptors here all came from a woman in her fifties or sixties with Graves' hyperthyroidism that later progressed to Graves' ophthalmopathy.

V usage is TRBV19 and J usage is TRBJ1-4; D gene ambiguous. The V end was cut by 5 bases, the J end by 4 bases, with 17 bases between. The CDR3 totals 16 residues. The V gene's germline CDR1 is LNHDA and CDR2 SQIVND (reference sequence). The CDR3 region has the DNA TGTGCCAGTAGTTCTATCCGGGCTCCGAATAATGAAAAACTGTTTTTT. Translation gives CASSSIRAPNNEKLFF.

The gene calls are TRBV18 and TRBJ2-1; 12 nucleotides agree with TRBD1. CDR3 size: 15 residues. Trimming took 4 bases from V and 8 from J; bases not matched to a gene: 6. Germline CDR1 and CDR2: KGHSH and LQKENI. The CDR3 nucleotides are TGTGCCAGCTCACTAACTGGGACAGGGGGCTATGAGCAGTTCTTC. Translating gives CASSLTGTGGYEQFF.

Note on this clonotype: Mismatch with germline at one junction end may stem from a read error. The V gene is TRBV10-1, the J gene TRBJ2-3, with a tentative D call TRBD2 (6 bases). Per germline, CDR1 WNHNN and CDR2 SYGVQD (reference sequence). The CDR3 covers 15 residues. This CDR3 reads CTSSELAESTDTQYF. CDR3 in DNA: TGCACCAGCAGTGAACTAGCAGAAAGCACAGATACGCAGTATTTT.

This clonotype has more than one count but fewer than ten. This chain joins TRBV5-8 and TRBJ1-2, with D unresolved. The germline V gene has CDR1 SGHTS and CDR2 YDEGEE. The CDR3 length is 13 residues. V was clipped by 4 bases and J by 2 bases, with 9 bases between them. The CDR3 protein is CASSVIGNYGYTF. CDR3 DNA: TGTGCCAGCAGCGTGATTGGGAACTATGGCTACACCTTC.

V usage is TRBV19 and J usage is TRBJ1-1; 9 bases align to TRBD1. Germline V lookup: CDR1 LNHDA, CDR2 SQIVND (reference sequence). The CDR3 loop spans 15 amino acids. J was trimmed by 4 bases and V by 3 bases; bases with no gene match: 6. The CDR3 loop reads CASSMKDRGGTEAFF. DNA of the CDR3: TGTGCCAGTAGTATGAAAGACAGGGGGGGCACTGAAGCTTTCTTT.

This clonotype was seen a handful of times. This chain connects TRBV11-2 to TRBJ1-6; 7 bases agree with TRBD1. The CDR3 sequence is 14 residues long. The J segment lost 4 bases and the V segment lost 4 bases, leaving 1 base of the junction unmatched. Germline V gives CDR1 SGHAT, CDR2 FQNNGV. CDR3 nucleotide sequence: TGTGCCAGCAGCTCGGGACAGTATAATTCACCCCTCCACTTT. It specifies CASSSGQYNSPLHF.

This clonotype has a count of ten or more. The genes are TRBV12-3 or TRBV12-4 and TRBJ2-1, with TRBD2 identical over 7 bases. The V and J ends lost 3 bases and 3 bases, in that order; junction bases with no gene match: 5. CDR3 length: 15 amino acids. The CDR3 region is CASSLVAGDYNEQFF. CDR3 nucleotides: TGTGCCAGCAGTTTGGTGGCGGGAGACTACAATGAGCAGTTCTTC.

There are a few counts of this clonotype. The gene calls are TRBV13 and TRBJ2-3, with D perhaps TRBD1 or TRBD2 (5 bases each). V lost 8 bases and J 2 bases, leaving 14 bases between the germline ends. The CDR3 contains 14 residues. Germline assignment: CDR1 PRHDT and CDR2 FYEKMQ (reference sequence). The CDR3 DNA is TGTGCCAGCCTCGTAAGGGGAGCCACAGATACGCAGTATTTT. Protein product: CASLVRGATDTQYF. Full variable domain (outside the CDR3, taken from reference TRBV13 and TRBJ2-3): AAGVIQSPRHLIKEKRETATLKCYPIPRHDTVYWYQQGPGQDPQFLISFYEKMQSDKGSIPDRFSAQQFSDYHSELNMSSLELGDSALYFCASLVRGATDTQYFGPGTRLTVL.

This clonotype was observed many times. The rearrangement links TRBV12-3 or TRBV12-4 to TRBJ1-5; D is perhaps TRBD1 (6 bases). Trimming took off 0 bases at V and 4 bases at J, with 10 bases between the two ends. This CDR3 is 15 amino acids long. The CDR3: CASSLAQGRNQPQHF. Written as DNA, the CDR3 is TGTGCCAGCAGTTTAGCGCAGGGGAGGAATCAGCCCCAGCATTTT.

This clonotype was detected only a few times. The chain combines TRBV6-1 with TRBJ2-3, with TRBD2 as a possible D gene (5 bases). Germline V lookup: CDR1 MNHNS, CDR2 SASEGT. Between the trimmed V and J ends, which lost 8 bases and 1 base, there was a span of 16 bases. The CDR3 is 15 residues long. CDR3 residues: CASHPAPGGTDTQYF. The CDR3 bases are TGTGCCAGCCACCCCGCCCCCGGGGGCACAGATACGCAGTATTTT.

This clonotype was seen repeatedly, ten times or more. This chain links TRBV2 with TRBJ1-1; D unresolved. The CDR3 has 13 amino acids. The germline V gene encodes CDR1 SNHLY and CDR2 FYNNEI. Trimming shortened V by 2 bases and J by 3 bases, and 7 bases separated the two germline ends. DNA for the CDR3: TGTGCCAGCAGTGAATCCAGGTACACTGAAGCTTTCTTT. This translates into CASSESRYTEAFF.

This clonotype was counted between two and nine times. The chain uses TRBV20-1 and TRBJ1-2; 7 nucleotides line up with TRBD1. Trimming at V came to 3 bases and at J to 6 bases, leaving 10 bases not matched to a gene. The CDR3 has 14 residues. The V gene's germline CDR1 is DFQATT and CDR2 SNEGSKA (reference sequence). Here the CDR3 DNA reads TGCAGTGCTAGTAAAGACAGGGCCTATCATGGCTACACCTTC. It is translated as CSASKDRAYHGYTF.

V gene TRBV24-1 combines with J gene TRBJ1-3; D is unresolved. This CDR3 region has 15 residues. Germline CDR1 KGHDR, CDR2 SFDVKD. V lost 4 bases and J 7 bases, leaving 16 bases between the germline ends. CDR3 in DNA: TGTGCCACCAGTGAACCCCGCCGGGTGCGGAACACCATATATTTT. Translation: CATSEPRRVRNTIYF.

The genes are TRBV2 and TRBJ1-5; no clear D gene. V gave up 1 base and J gave up 4 bases, with 8 bases separating them. This CDR3 has 14 residues. Germline V gene lookup returns CDR1 SNHLY and CDR2 FYNNEI. CDR3 protein: CASSEVSQNQPQHF. The DNA of the CDR3 is TGTGCCAGCAGTGAAGTCAGCCAGAATCAGCCCCAGCATTTT.

CDR3 sequence: CASSYSSTGLYEQYF. In DNA form, the CDR3 reads TGTGCCAGCAGTTACTCTTCGACGGGACTCTACGAGCAGTACTTC. The chain uses TRBV6-2 or TRBV6-3 and TRBJ2-7; weak D call: TRBD2 (6 bases). Trimming left V 0 bases short and J 3 bases short, with 12 bases between. Germline V gene data show CDR1 as MNHEY and CDR2 as SVGEGT. The CDR3 contains 15 residues.

This clonotype was recorded a few times. This sequence joins TRBV7-2 and TRBJ2-5, with TRBD2 as a possible D gene (6 bases). The ends were cut back, 7 bases at V and 5 bases at J, with 14 bases in the middle. The CDR3 length is 13 residues. Germline CDR1 reads SGHTA; CDR2 reads FQGNSA. The CDR3 spells CASIPGGSETQYF. The CDR3 nucleotides read TGTGCCAGCATCCCCGGGGGTTCCGAGACCCAGTACTTC.

The chain couples TRBV30 to TRBJ1-4; D is undetermined. Trimming removed 8 bases from V and 0 bases from J, with 10 bases in between. The CDR3 extends over 13 amino acids. Germline lookup yields CDR1 GTSNPN and CDR2 SVGIG (reference sequence). This CDR3 is CAGTSATNEKLFF. CDR3 coding DNA: TGTGCCGGAACCAGTGCAACTAATGAAAAACTGTTTTTT.

Written as DNA, the CDR3 is TGTGCCTGGAGTATCGATTTCGGATCCTACAATGAGCAGTTCTTC. It translates to CAWSIDFGSYNEQFF. The chain employs TRBV30 and TRBJ2-1; D is ambiguous. The CDR3 consists of 15 residues. Per germline, CDR1 GTSNPN and CDR2 SVGIG (reference sequence). V lost 2 bases and J lost 1, with 12 bases in between. Full variable domain (missing parts from reference TRBV30 and TRBJ2-1): SQTIHQWPATLVQPVGSPLSLECTVEGTSNPNLYWYRQAAGRGLQLLFYSVGIGQISSEVPQNLSASRPQDRQFILSSKKLLLSDSGFYLCAWSIDFGSYNEQFFGPGTRLTVL.

This chain uses TRBV15 with TRBJ2-5; no definite D call. CDR3 size: 13 residues. Germline V gene sequence: CDR1 LNHNV, CDR2 YYDKDF (reference sequence). Deletions cut 0 bases from V and 5 bases from J, with 7 bases between. The CDR3 loop reads CATSRDLVETQYF. The CDR3, as DNA: TGTGCCACCAGCAGAGATTTAGTTGAGACCCAGTACTTC.

The rearrangement uses TRBV5-1 and TRBJ1-1; possibly TRBD1 for D (6 bases). This CDR3 spans 14 amino acids. Germline V gene lookup returns CDR1 SGHRS and CDR2 YFSETQ. The V gene lost 6 bases and the J gene lost 6 bases, with 18 bases spanning the gap. This chain's CDR3 is CASTSGERGSEAFF. CDR3 nucleotides: TGCGCCAGCACGTCTGGAGAAAGGGGGTCTGAAGCTTTCTTT.

The table lists this clonotype with a few counts. J is TRBJ1-4 and V is TRBV12-5, with 9 bases matching TRBD1. The germline gives CDR1 LGHNT, CDR2 FRNRAP. V was clipped by 4 bases and J by 8 bases; unmatched bases: 8. The CDR3 covers 15 residues. As DNA, the CDR3 is TGTGCTAGTGGTTCCGGGACAGGGCGGTTCGAAAAACTGTTTTTT. This gives the protein CASGSGTGRFEKLFF.

This clonotype was found a few times. The chain recombines TRBV2 with TRBJ2-3; D perhaps matches TRBD1 (5 bases). The V end was cut by 3 bases, the J end by 6 bases, with 19 bases between. The CDR3 covers 16 residues. CDR1 is SNHLY, CDR2 FYNNEI, per germline. CDR3 residues: CASSELVQGGVDTQYF. The DNA for the CDR3 is TGTGCCAGCAGTGAGTTGGTTCAGGGTGGCGTCGATACGCAGTATTTT.

The CDR3 is CASSRLSSGQETQYF. The CDR3 DNA reads as TGCGCCAGCAGCCGTTTGAGTAGCGGACAAGAGACCCAGTACTTC. The J gene is TRBJ2-5, the V gene TRBV4-1; a weak D match, TRBD2 (6 bases). Per the germline V gene, CDR1 is MGHRA and CDR2 is YSYEKL. The CDR3 is 15 residues long. Between the trimmed V and J ends, which lost 4 bases and 2 bases, there was a span of 14 bases.

This clonotype has at least ten counts. V and J are TRBV20-1 and TRBJ2-7; 9 nucleotides agree with TRBD2. Germline trimming cut 1 base from V and 1 base from J; bases unmatched to any gene: 5. Germline V CDR1 and CDR2: DFQATT, SNEGSKA (reference sequence). This CDR3 has 15 amino acids. CDR3 in DNA: TGCAGTGCTAGAGGGGGAGGACTAGCGTCCTACGAGCAGTACTTC. This sequence encodes CSARGGGLASYEQYF.

V is TRBV20-1 and J is TRBJ1-4; D possibly corresponds to TRBD1 (6 bases). This CDR3 is 12 amino acids long. Trimming left V 5 bases short and J 8 bases short, with 12 bases between. Germline CDR1 is DFQATT and CDR2 is SNEGSKA (reference sequence). This CDR3 is CSALGGGEKLFF. The CDR3 region has the DNA TGCAGTGCTCTCGGGGGCGGAGAAAAACTGTTTTTT.

This clonotype was seen repeatedly, ten times or more. V gene TRBV7-2 combines with J gene TRBJ2-1, with 7 bases matching TRBD2. The CDR3 has 15 amino acids. From germline, CDR1 is SGHTA and CDR2 FQGNSA. V was clipped by 3 bases and J by 3 bases; unmatched bases: 5. The CDR3 DNA sequence: TGTGCCAGCAGCTTCAAAGGGGACTACTACAATGAGCAGTTCTTC. Amino acids: CASSFKGDYYNEQFF. The whole variable domain, remainder taken from reference TRBV7-2 and TRBJ2-1, is GAGVSQSPSNKVTEKGKDVELRCDPISGHTALYWYRQSLGQGLEFLIYFQGNSAPDKSGLPSDRFSAERTGGSVSTLTIQRTQQEDSAVYLCASSFKGDYYNEQFFGPGTRLTVL.

At least ten counts were recorded for this clonotype. This chain links TRBV5-1 with TRBJ1-1; TRBD1 matches at 7 bases. Germline V lookup: CDR1 SGHRS, CDR2 YFSETQ. V was clipped by 0 bases and J by 1 base; unmatched bases: 3. There are 15 residues in the CDR3. In DNA form, the CDR3 reads TGCGCCAGCAGCTTGGACAGGGGCCAGAACACTGAAGCTTTCTTT. It yields the protein CASSLDRGQNTEAFF.

The chain combines TRBV10-3 with TRBJ1-5; D uncertain. The CDR3 spans 13 residues. V was clipped by 0 bases and J by 5 bases, with 5 bases between them. Germline assignment: CDR1 ENHRY and CDR2 SYGVKD. This CDR3 is CAISESTDQPQHF. CDR3 nucleotide sequence: TGTGCCATCAGTGAGTCCACAGATCAGCCCCAGCATTTT.

J is TRBJ2-5 and V is TRBV7-9; maybe TRBD1 (6 bases). Trimming stripped 4 bases from V and 5 bases from J, with 17 bases between. The length of the CDR3 is 15 residues. Per germline, CDR1 SEHNR and CDR2 FQNEAQ (reference sequence). The CDR3 nucleotides read TGTGCCAGCAGCTGGAAGAGGGGGATTGAGGAGACCCAGTACTTC. It yields the protein CASSWKRGIEETQYF.

This sequence joins TRBV5-1 and TRBJ2-7; D gene uncertain. The CDR3 covers 14 residues. CDR1 and CDR2 from the germline V gene are SGHRS and YFSETQ. V was shortened by 2 bases and J by 1 base, with 10 bases between the two germline ends. CDR3 sequence (DNA): TGCGCCAGCAGCTTTTCAACGGAATCCTACGAGCAGTACTTC. Its translation is CASSFSTESYEQYF.

This clonotype came up many times. This chain connects TRBV11-3 to TRBJ2-4, with TRBD1 matching over 8 bases. The V gene end was trimmed by 5 bases and the J gene end by 0 bases; junction bases not matched to a gene: 3. This CDR3 comprises 15 residues. Germline-derived CDR1 and CDR2 are SGHNT and YENEEA. CDR3: CASSPGTGAKNIQYF. CDR3 bases: TGTGCCAGCAGCCCAGGGACAGGAGCCAAAAACATTCAGTACTTC. Variable domain in full (rest from reference TRBV11-3 and TRBJ2-4): EAGVVQSPRYKIIEKKQPVAFWCNPISGHNTLYWYLQNLGQGPELLIRYENEEAVDDSQLPKDRFSAERLKGVDSTLKIQPAELGDSAVYLCASSPGTGAKNIQYFGAGTRLSVL.